The next 29 T cell receptor beta chains were all read from a single sample in a study of cytomegalovirus exposure and HLA in healthy donors. The study ran its PCR with 60 Vbeta and 13 Jbeta primers. The repertoire was sequenced with immunoSEQ multiplex PCR; TCRdb's copy has only in-frame clones and lacks some. The table includes around 210,000 clones, more than 70% detected once. The sequencing sample was made of PBMCs. All receptors derive from a boy aged 10-17 years in good health and CMV-seronegative.

This clone has just a few counts. The chain employs TRBV2 and TRBJ1-2, with TRBD1 as a possible D gene (6 bases). Between the trimmed V and J ends, which lost 7 bases and 4 bases, there was a span of 16 bases. The CDR3 is made up of 14 amino acids. Germline V lookup: CDR1 SNHLY, CDR2 FYNNEI. CDR3 nucleotides: TGTGCCAGCACTCCAAGGCCCAGGGGCTATGGCTACACCTTC. Translated: CASTPRPRGYGYTF.

This rearrangement joins TRBV18 to TRBJ2-2; TRBD1 is a possible D gene (6 bases). Germline CDR1 reads KGHSH; CDR2 reads LQKENI. Trimming removed 4 bases from V and 6 bases from J, with 12 bases in between. The CDR3 covers 14 residues. The CDR3 nucleotides read TGTGCCAGCTCACGAGAACAGGGAGCCGGGGAGCTGTTTTTT. As protein: CASSREQGAGELFF.

This rearrangement joins TRBV7-2 to TRBJ2-3; TRBD1 matches 8 bases. CDR3 length: 16 amino acids. Germline-derived CDR1 and CDR2 are SGHTA and FQGNSA. Trimming at V came to 3 bases and at J to 1 base, leaving 6 bases not matched to a gene. CDR3 region: CASSFGQGAGTDTQYF. Written as DNA, the CDR3 is TGTGCCAGCAGCTTCGGTCAGGGGGCTGGCACAGATACGCAGTATTTT.

The CDR3 DNA reads as TGTGCCAGCAGCGTGACAGGGTCTGGGAGCACTGAAGCTTTCTTT. It is translated as CASSVTGSGSTEAFF. The gene calls are TRBV9 and TRBJ1-1; 7 positions match TRBD1. This CDR3 is built from 15 residues. V dropped 2 bases and J dropped 4; count of bases not matched to a gene: 8. Germline V gene sequence: CDR1 SGDLS, CDR2 YYNGEE.

This chain links TRBV7-9 with TRBJ2-7, with D tentatively TRBD1 (6 bases). CDR3 length: 15 residues. Trimming pared 2 bases from V and 5 bases from J, leaving 16 bases between. From germline, CDR1 is SEHNR and CDR2 FQNEAQ (reference sequence). The CDR3 is CASSLQNREMNEQYF. The DNA for the CDR3 is TGTGCCAGCAGCTTACAAAACAGGGAGATGAACGAGCAGTACTTC. The full variable domain, rest sourced from reference TRBV7-9 and TRBJ2-7, is DTGVSQNPRHKITKRGQNVTFRCDPISEHNRLYWYRQTLGQGPEFLTYFQNEAQLEKSRLLSDRFSAERPKGSFSTLEIQRTEQGDSAMYLCASSLQNREMNEQYFGPGTRLTVT.

The chain joins TRBV6-1 to TRBJ1-2; 7 bases line up with TRBD1. The germline V gene encodes CDR1 MNHNS and CDR2 SASEGT. J gave up 0 bases and V 7 bases, and 5 bases lay outside the gene matches. There are 14 residues in the CDR3. The CDR3 sequence: CASNPGGTNYGYTF. The CDR3 nucleotides read TGTGCCAGCAACCCAGGGGGGACTAACTATGGCTACACCTTC.

This chain's CDR3 is CASSFRSGGANEQFF. The CDR3 DNA sequence: TGTGCCAGCAGCTTTAGAAGCGGGGGGGCTAATGAGCAGTTCTTC. V usage is TRBV5-4 and J usage is TRBJ2-1; 10 nucleotides line up with TRBD2. The J segment lost 7 bases and the V segment lost 2 bases, leaving 6 bases of the junction unmatched. In germline, CDR1 is SGHNT, CDR2 YYREEE (reference sequence). The CDR3 runs 15 residues.

As for this clone: One end of the junction does not line up with germline, which may come from a read error. CDR3 nucleotide sequence: TGTGCCTGGAGTGAACAGGCTAATTATGGCTACACCTTC. The encoded protein is CAWSEQANYGYTF. The V call is TRBV30, the J call TRBJ1-2; a possible D gene is TRBD1 (5 bases). The CDR3 sequence is 13 residues long. The V gene's germline CDR1 is GTSNPN and CDR2 SVGIG (reference sequence). The full variable domain, in which reference TRBV30 and TRBJ1-2 provide the parts outside the CDR3, is SQTIHQWPATLVQPVGSPLSLECTVEGTSNPNLYWYRQAAGRGLQLLFYSVGIGQISSEVPQNLSASRPQDRQFILSSKKLLLSDSGFYLCAWSEQANYGYTFGSGTRLTVV.

CDR3 loop: CASSELHHNYGYTF. DNA for the CDR3: TGTGCCAGCAGTGAATTACACCATAACTATGGCTACACCTTC. V is TRBV25-1 and J is TRBJ1-2; D gene uncertain. The germline V gene encodes CDR1 MGHDK and CDR2 SYGVNS. The V end lost 1 base, the J end lost 1 base, and 7 bases lay between the germline ends. The CDR3 contains 14 residues.

The gene calls are TRBV5-1 and TRBJ2-1; tentative D call: TRBD1 (5 bases). Looked up from germline, CDR1 is SGHRS and CDR2 is YFSETQ. Trimming pared 0 bases from V and 3 bases from J, leaving 10 bases between. This CDR3 has 15 residues. The CDR3 region has the DNA TGCGCCAGCAGCTTGGCCTCGACAGTCTACAATGAGCAGTTCTTC. Translated, it gives CASSLASTVYNEQFF. The complete variable domain, with remaining parts taken from reference TRBV5-1 and TRBJ2-1, reads KAGVTQTPRYLIKTRGQQVTLSCSPISGHRSVSWYQQTPGQGLQFLFEYFSETQRNKGNFPGRFSGRQFSNSRSEMNVSTLELGDSALYLCASSLASTVYNEQFFGPGTRLTVL.

In regard to this clone: Compared with germline, one end of the junction differs, possibly owing to a read error. The V gene is TRBV4-2, the J gene TRBJ2-7, with D perhaps matching TRBD2 (6 bases). CDR1 LGHNA and CDR2 YNFKEQ come from the germline V gene. The CDR3 contains 13 residues. This CDR3 is CASSQEARGKQSF. The CDR3 nucleotides are TGTGCCAGCAGCCAAGAAGCACGCGGGAAGCAGTCCTTC.

This rearrangement joins TRBV6-1 to TRBJ2-1, with 8 bases aligning to TRBD2. The CDR3 is 15 amino acids. V lost 4 bases and J lost 4; bases outside the gene matches: 6. From germline, CDR1 is MNHNS and CDR2 SASEGT. CDR3 in amino acids: CASSAGTRWYNEQFF. In DNA, the CDR3 is TGTGCCAGCAGTGCCGGGACTAGGTGGTACAATGAGCAGTTCTTC.

V gene TRBV27 combines with J gene TRBJ1-2; tentatively, D is TRBD1 (6 bases). This CDR3 is 15 amino acids long. The germline V and J ends were trimmed by 6 bases and 5 bases, with 19 bases remaining between them. Germline V gives CDR1 MNHEY, CDR2 SMNVEV (reference sequence). The CDR3 sequence is CASSPLTGQPYGYTF. CDR3 sequence (DNA): TGTGCCAGCAGCCCCCTAACGGGACAACCGTATGGCTACACCTTC.

This sequence joins TRBV7-9 and TRBJ1-6; D is undetermined. The length of the CDR3 is 15 residues. CDR1 SEHNR and CDR2 FQNEAQ come from the germline V gene (reference sequence). V lost 5 bases, J lost 8 bases, and 16 bases lay in between. CDR3 DNA: TGTGCCAGCAGCCTGACGACGGGATCCGATTCACCCCTCCACTTT. It codes for CASSLTTGSDSPLHF.

CDR3 bases: TGCGCCAGCAGTCTGGACAGGCTGAACACTGAAGCTTTCTTT. It encodes CASSLDRLNTEAFF. The chain recombines TRBV23-1 with TRBJ1-1; 7 positions agree with TRBD1. TRBV23-1 is labeled an ORF, and its function is uncertain. This CDR3 spans 14 amino acids. The V gene end was trimmed by 4 bases and the J gene end by 0 bases; junction bases not matched to a gene: 2.

This chain joins TRBV6-5 and TRBJ1-5, with D maybe TRBD1 (6 bases). Trimming removed 2 bases at V and 8 bases at J, with 10 bases between. This CDR3 region has 13 residues. Germline lookup yields CDR1 MNHEY and CDR2 SVGAGI. As DNA, the CDR3 is TGTGCCAGCAGTTACGACAGGTCAGAGCCCCAGCATTTT. Translation gives CASSYDRSEPQHF.

The rearrangement uses TRBV6-1 and TRBJ1-5; possible D gene TRBD1, 6 bases. Trimming removed 7 bases at V and 5 bases at J, with 15 bases between. The CDR3 has 14 residues. The V gene's germline CDR1 is MNHNS and CDR2 SASEGT. CDR3 region: CASIRDNFYQPQHF. The CDR3 coding sequence is TGTGCCAGCATCCGGGACAATTTTTATCAGCCCCAGCATTTT.

This clone was seen only a few times. The chain recombines TRBV10-3 with TRBJ2-7; 14 bases are a match to TRBD2. The CDR3 is 14 residues long. V dropped 6 bases and J dropped 7; count of bases not matched to a gene: 5. Per germline, CDR1 ENHRY and CDR2 SYGVKD. The CDR3 sequence: CAIRTSGRAWEQYF. CDR3 coding DNA: TGTGCCATCAGGACTAGCGGGAGGGCCTGGGAGCAGTACTTC.

This sequence joins TRBV29-1 and TRBJ1-1; TRBD1 matches at 12 bases. CDR1 SQVTM and CDR2 ANQGSEA come from the germline V gene. This CDR3 contains 14 residues. V lost 6 bases to trimming and J lost 4 bases; unmatched junction nucleotides: 6. Here the CDR3 reads CSVYSGQGATEAFF. The CDR3 DNA reads TGCAGCGTATATTCGGGACAGGGGGCCACTGAAGCTTTCTTT. The full variable domain, with the rest looked up from reference TRBV29-1 and TRBJ1-1, is SAVISQKPSRDICQRGTSLTIQCQVDSQVTMMFWYRQQPGQSLTLIATANQGSEATYESGFVIDKFPISRPNLTFSTLTVSNMSPEDSSIYLCSVYSGQGATEAFFGQGTRLTVV.

The rearrangement links TRBV30 to TRBJ1-2; no firm D call. This CDR3 has 11 amino acids. Trimming stripped 4 bases from V and 6 bases from J, with 9 bases between. Per germline, CDR1 GTSNPN and CDR2 SVGIG (reference sequence). The CDR3 spells CAWNTVHGYTF. Written as DNA, the CDR3 is TGTGCCTGGAACACCGTCCATGGCTACACCTTC.

This clone was detected a few times. This chain connects TRBV15 to TRBJ1-2; D not certain. Deletions cut 1 base from V and 6 bases from J, with 12 bases between. CDR3 length: 14 amino acids. Germline V CDR1 and CDR2: LNHNV, YYDKDF (reference sequence). The CDR3 DNA reads as TGTGCCACCAGCAGAGGCCGCAGGCAGGATGGCTACACCTTC. Translated, it gives CATSRGRRQDGYTF. Full variable domain (outside the CDR3, taken from reference TRBV15 and TRBJ1-2): DAMVIQNPRYQVTQFGKPVTLSCSQTLNHNVMYWYQQKSSQAPKLLFHYYDKDFNNEADTPDNFQSRRPNTSFCFLDIRSPGLGDTAMYLCATSRGRRQDGYTFGSGTRLTVV.

V and J are TRBV11-2 and TRBJ1-1; D unclear. CDR3 length equals 13 residues. Between the trimmed V and J ends, which lost 5 bases and 3 bases, there was a span of 10 bases. Germline-derived CDR1 and CDR2 are SGHAT and FQNNGV. The CDR3 DNA follows: TGTGCCAGCAGCAGACATTTGGACACTGAAGCTTTCTTT. Translated, it gives CASSRHLDTEAFF.

The J gene is TRBJ2-1, the V gene TRBV7-2, with D unclear. The CDR3 is 17 residues long. Per the germline V gene, CDR1 is SGHTA and CDR2 is FQGNSA. V dropped 0 bases and J dropped 0 bases, with 12 bases sitting between them. The CDR3 bases are TGTGCCAGCAGCTTAGCCCATAGACTTCGCTCCTACAATGAGCAGTTCTTC. Translated, it gives CASSLAHRLRSYNEQFF.

The V gene is TRBV5-6, the J gene TRBJ2-7, with D maybe TRBD1 (5 bases). Trimming cost V 7 bases and J 5 bases, with 13 bases left between them. This CDR3 is 12 amino acids long. The germline V gene encodes CDR1 SGHDT and CDR2 YYEEEE. The CDR3 loop is CASRTDRNEQYF. The DNA of the CDR3 is TGTGCCAGCCGTACAGACAGAAACGAGCAGTACTTC.

The rearrangement uses TRBV2 and TRBJ1-6; D gene unclear. Trimming cost V 1 base and J 10 bases, with 11 bases left between them. This CDR3 contains 14 residues. CDR1 SNHLY and CDR2 FYNNEI come from the germline V gene. The CDR3 region is CASSEGALRSPLHF. CDR3 nucleotide sequence: TGTGCCAGCAGTGAAGGGGCTTTAAGATCACCCCTCCACTTT.

A remark on this clone: This specimen includes other DNA sequences encoding the same CDR3. The chain links TRBV5-1 to TRBJ2-5; possibly TRBD1 for D (6 bases). This CDR3 contains 14 residues. Trimming removed 0 bases at V and 6 bases at J, with 12 bases between. Germline V CDR1 and CDR2: SGHRS, YFSETQ. The CDR3 here is CASSLDGRGKTQYF. Written as DNA, the CDR3 is TGCGCCAGCAGCTTGGACGGCAGGGGAAAGACCCAGTACTTC.

The rearrangement joins TRBV5-4 to TRBJ1-4, with D tentatively TRBD1 (5 bases). The V gene's germline CDR1 is SGHNT and CDR2 YYREEE (reference sequence). With 3 bases removed from V and 4 bases from J, the gap between germline ends came to 7 bases. This CDR3 has 13 residues. CDR3 protein: CASSSGGNEKLFF. The DNA for the CDR3 is TGTGCCAGCAGCTCGGGGGGTAATGAAAAACTGTTTTTT.

This clone is a singleton in its sample. The rearrangement links TRBV10-3 to TRBJ2-5; 7 nucleotides match TRBD1. This CDR3 is built from 13 residues. The V segment lost 2 bases and the J segment 5 bases; nucleotides outside the gene matches: 2. The germline V gene encodes CDR1 ENHRY and CDR2 SYGVKD. The CDR3 sequence is CAISERGQETQYF. DNA for the CDR3: TGTGCCATCAGTGAGAGGGGGCAGGAGACCCAGTACTTC.

This clone was observed a single time. The chain links TRBV19 to TRBJ2-7, with 10 bases fitting TRBD1. The length of the CDR3 is 16 residues. The junction had 8 bases not matched to a gene; V was cut back by 3 bases and J by 3 bases. Germline V gene data show CDR1 as LNHDA and CDR2 as SQIVND (reference sequence). The CDR3 region has the DNA TGTGCCAGTAGTATCACGGGACAGGGGAAAAACTACGAGCAGTACTTC. This gives the protein CASSITGQGKNYEQYF.